Listed below are T cell receptor beta chains from one sample, sequenced in a study of identical twins. TCRdb reanalysed the 5' RACE reads using MiXCR and keeps one entry per CDR3 protein. Altogether around 1.7 million distinct CDR3 sequences are present, around a third being singletons, with the ten largest covering around 0.25%. The sequenced sample consisted of cord blood. The source is a newborn girl in good health. Each CDR3 is given with its conserved first and last residue. Each record gives: J gene, V gene, D gene, clone size, CDR3 protein, CDR3 DNA. D genes are given only for firm matches. Size is stated for part of the rows, as once, few or many counts, or as a class when the clone is expanded.

J gene: TRBJ2-1; V gene: TRBV25-1; D gene: -; clone size: -; CDR3 protein: CASSAAGAPYNEQFF; CDR3 DNA: TGTGCCAGCAGTGCCGCCGGGGCACCTTACAATGAGCAGTTCTTC
J gene: TRBJ1-1; V gene: TRBV9; D gene: TRBD1; clone size: few; CDR3 protein: CASSFQTGPQNTEAFF; CDR3 DNA: TGTGCCAGCAGCTTCCAGACAGGGCCACAGAACACTGAAGCTTTCTTT
J gene: TRBJ2-7; V gene: TRBV28; D gene: TRBD1; clone size: -; CDR3 protein: CASSSVLSGTGSFYEQYF; CDR3 DNA: TGTGCCAGCAGTTCCGTTCTCTCCGGGACAGGGTCGTTCTACGAGCAGTACTTC
J gene: TRBJ2-7; V gene: TRBV7-8; D gene: TRBD2; clone size: -; CDR3 protein: CASSVRTSGDHEQYF; CDR3 DNA: TGTGCCAGCAGCGTTCGGACTAGCGGGGACCACGAGCAGTACTTC
J gene: TRBJ2-3; V gene: TRBV20-1; D gene: TRBD2; clone size: -; CDR3 protein: CSAGPSGPRDTQYF; CDR3 DNA: TGCAGTGCCGGCCCTAGCGGGCCCCGTGATACGCAGTATTTT
J gene: TRBJ2-1; V gene: TRBV7-9; D gene: TRBD2; clone size: -; CDR3 protein: CASSDPGLAHYNEQFF; CDR3 DNA: TGTGCCAGCAGTGATCCGGGACTAGCGCACTACAATGAGCAGTTCTTC
J gene: TRBJ1-4; V gene: TRBV6-6; D gene: -; clone size: -; CDR3 protein: CASSYSAREKLFF; CDR3 DNA: TGTGCCAGCAGTTACTCGGCCAGGGAAAAACTGTTTTTT
J gene: TRBJ2-5; V gene: TRBV18; D gene: -; clone size: -; CDR3 protein: CASSPTSTSETQYF; CDR3 DNA: TGTGCCAGCTCACCGACCAGCACTTCGGAGACCCAGTACTTC
J gene: TRBJ1-4; V gene: TRBV20-1; D gene: -; clone size: -; CDR3 protein: CSARGSEKLFF; CDR3 DNA: TGCAGTGCAAGGGGGAGCGAAAAACTGTTTTTT
J gene: TRBJ2-2; V gene: TRBV4-2; D gene: TRBD2; clone size: -; CDR3 protein: CASSQDLAGDLNTGELFF; CDR3 DNA: TGTGCCAGCAGCCAAGATCTAGCGGGAGATCTGAACACCGGGGAGCTGTTTTTT
J gene: TRBJ2-7; V gene: TRBV3-1; D gene: -; clone size: few; CDR3 protein: CASSQLGNPYEQYF; CDR3 DNA: TGTGCCAGCAGCCAATTAGGGAATCCCTACGAGCAGTACTTC
J gene: TRBJ2-4; V gene: TRBV18; D gene: -; clone size: few; CDR3 protein: CASSPMERLAKNIQYF; CDR3 DNA: TGTGCCAGCTCACCTATGGAGAGGCTAGCCAAAAACATTCAGTACTTC
J gene: TRBJ2-7; V gene: TRBV7-9; D gene: TRBD1; clone size: -; CDR3 protein: CASSPRGTGGPYEQYF; CDR3 DNA: TGTGCCAGCAGCCCCCGCGGGACAGGGGGCCCCTACGAGCAGTACTTC
J gene: TRBJ2-2; V gene: TRBV6-2/TRBV6-3; D gene: -; clone size: -; CDR3 protein: CASSWAFANTGELFF; CDR3 DNA: TGTGCCAGCAGCTGGGCGTTCGCGAACACCGGGGAGCTGTTTTTT